This T cell receptor beta chain derives from a study of CD8 T cells in Susac syndrome. A quantity of about 0.45 to 1 ug RNA underwent reverse transcription using random hexamers. Amplification of TCR beta CDR3 spanned 54 Vbeta and 13 Jbeta via immunoSEQ multiplex PCR. A single record per CDR3 protein comes from TCRdb applying MiXCR to the immunoSEQ multiplex PCR reads. This sample carries about 89,000 distinct CDR3 sequences, over 80% of them seen once, and the ten largest clones take about 0.32%. The T cells that were sequenced for TCR beta were CD8+ and CD4+ cells from blood. TEMRA cells were FACS-enriched, unlike CD8+ and CD4+ T cells, which were negatively isolated. Trimming took 2 bases from V and 6 from J, leaving 23 bases between them. Germline V gene lookup returns CDR1 MGHRA and CDR2 YSYEKL. The length of the CDR3 is 18 residues.

This TCR derives from a human donor in good health. Sample: CD8+ T cells from PBMCs. The gene calls are TRBV4-1 and TRBJ2-1; D may be TRBD1 (6 bases). In DNA, the CDR3 is TGCGCCAGCAGCCAATCGATAGTGCCAGGGGTGGGGCGCAATGAGCAGTTCTTC. Protein sequence: CASSQSIVPGVGRNEQFF.